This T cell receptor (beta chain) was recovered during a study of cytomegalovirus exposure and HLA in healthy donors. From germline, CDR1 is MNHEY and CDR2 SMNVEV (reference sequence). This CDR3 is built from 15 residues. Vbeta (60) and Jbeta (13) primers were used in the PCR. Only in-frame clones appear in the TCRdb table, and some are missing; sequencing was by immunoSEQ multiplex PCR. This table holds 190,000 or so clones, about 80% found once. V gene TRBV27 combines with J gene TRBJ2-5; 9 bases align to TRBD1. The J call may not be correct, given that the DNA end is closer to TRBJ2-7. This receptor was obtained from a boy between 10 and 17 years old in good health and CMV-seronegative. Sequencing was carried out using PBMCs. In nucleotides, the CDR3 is TGTGCCAGCAGTCCGGGACAGGGCAAGTCCTACGAGCAGTACTTC. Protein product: CASSPGQGKSYEQYF.